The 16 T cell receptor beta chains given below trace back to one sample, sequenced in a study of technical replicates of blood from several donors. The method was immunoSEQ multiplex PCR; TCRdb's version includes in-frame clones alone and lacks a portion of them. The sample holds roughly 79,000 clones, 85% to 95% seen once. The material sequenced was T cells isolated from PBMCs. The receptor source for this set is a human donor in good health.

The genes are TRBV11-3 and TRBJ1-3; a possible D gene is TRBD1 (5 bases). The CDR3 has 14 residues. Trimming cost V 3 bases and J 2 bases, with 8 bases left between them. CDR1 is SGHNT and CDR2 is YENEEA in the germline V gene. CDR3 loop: CASSFPGAGNTIYF. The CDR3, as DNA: TGTGCCAGCAGCTTTCCGGGGGCTGGAAACACCATATATTTT.

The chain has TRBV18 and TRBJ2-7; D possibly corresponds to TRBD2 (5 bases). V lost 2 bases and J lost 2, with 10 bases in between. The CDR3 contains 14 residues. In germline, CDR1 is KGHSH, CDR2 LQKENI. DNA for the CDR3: TGTGCCAGCTCACCAGGACGGGAACCCTACGAGCAGTACTTC. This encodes CASSPGREPYEQYF. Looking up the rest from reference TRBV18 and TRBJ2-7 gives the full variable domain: NAGVMQNPRHLVRRRGQEARLRCSPMKGHSHVYWYRQLPEEGLKFMVYLQKENIIDESGMPKERFSAEFPKEGPSILRIQQVVRGDSAAYFCASSPGREPYEQYFGPGTRLTVT.

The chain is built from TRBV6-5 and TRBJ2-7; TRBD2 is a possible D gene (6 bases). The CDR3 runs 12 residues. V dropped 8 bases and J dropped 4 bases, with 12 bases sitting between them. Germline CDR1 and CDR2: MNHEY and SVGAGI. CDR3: CASGTGLYEQYF. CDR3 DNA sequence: TGTGCCAGCGGGACTGGTCTTTACGAGCAGTACTTC.

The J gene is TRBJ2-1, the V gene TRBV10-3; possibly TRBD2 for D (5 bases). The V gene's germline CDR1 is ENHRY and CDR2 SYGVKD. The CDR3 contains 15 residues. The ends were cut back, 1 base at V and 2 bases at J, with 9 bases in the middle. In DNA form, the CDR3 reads TGTGCCATCAGTGAGTTCAGCGGTCCCTACAATGAGCAGTTCTTC. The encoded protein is CAISEFSGPYNEQFF.

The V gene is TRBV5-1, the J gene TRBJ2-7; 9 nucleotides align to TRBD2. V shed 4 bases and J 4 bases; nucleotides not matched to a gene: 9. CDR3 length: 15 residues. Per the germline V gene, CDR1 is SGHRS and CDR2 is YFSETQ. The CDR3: CASSNLAGAQYEQYF. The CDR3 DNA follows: TGCGCCAGCAGCAATTTAGCGGGAGCTCAGTACGAGCAGTACTTC.

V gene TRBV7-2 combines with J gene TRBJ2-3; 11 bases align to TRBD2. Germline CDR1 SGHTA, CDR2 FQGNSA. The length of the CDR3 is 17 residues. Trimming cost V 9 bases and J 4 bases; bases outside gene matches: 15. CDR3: CASSELLAGVIADTQYF. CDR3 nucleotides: TGTGCCAGTAGTGAGCTACTAGCGGGAGTGATCGCAGATACGCAGTATTTT.

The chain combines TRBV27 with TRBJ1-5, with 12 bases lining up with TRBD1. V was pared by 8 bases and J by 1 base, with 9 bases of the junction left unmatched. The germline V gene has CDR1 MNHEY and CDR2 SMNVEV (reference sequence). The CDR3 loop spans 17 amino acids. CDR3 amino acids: CASGSGTGGSSNQPQHF. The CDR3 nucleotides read TGTGCCAGCGGTTCCGGGACAGGGGGCTCCAGCAATCAGCCCCAGCATTTT.

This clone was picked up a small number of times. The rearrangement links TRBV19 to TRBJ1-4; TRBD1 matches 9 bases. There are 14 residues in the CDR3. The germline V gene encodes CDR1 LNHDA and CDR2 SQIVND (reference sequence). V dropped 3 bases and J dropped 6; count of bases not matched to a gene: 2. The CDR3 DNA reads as TGTGCCAGTAGTATGGGGACAGGGTATGAAAAACTGTTTTTT. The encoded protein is CASSMGTGYEKLFF.

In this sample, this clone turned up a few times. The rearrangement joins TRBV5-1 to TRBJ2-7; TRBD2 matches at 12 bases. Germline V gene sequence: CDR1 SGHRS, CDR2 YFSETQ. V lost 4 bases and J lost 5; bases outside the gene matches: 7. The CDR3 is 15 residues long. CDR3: CASSTSGRSTNEQYF. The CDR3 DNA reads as TGCGCCAGCAGCACTAGCGGGAGGAGTACAAACGAGCAGTACTTC.

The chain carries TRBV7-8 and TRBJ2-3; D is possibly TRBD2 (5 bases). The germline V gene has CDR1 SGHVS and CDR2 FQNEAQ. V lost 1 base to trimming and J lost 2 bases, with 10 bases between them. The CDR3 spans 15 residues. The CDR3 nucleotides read TGTGCCAGCAGCTTAGATCCTAGCCTCACAGATACGCAGTATTTT. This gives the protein CASSLDPSLTDTQYF.

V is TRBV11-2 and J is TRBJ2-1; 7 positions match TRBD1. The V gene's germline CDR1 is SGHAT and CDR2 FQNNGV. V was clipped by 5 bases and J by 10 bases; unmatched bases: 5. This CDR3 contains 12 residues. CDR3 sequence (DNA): TGTGCCAGCAGCGAAGGGGGCTACGAGCAGTTCTTC. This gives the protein CASSEGGYEQFF.

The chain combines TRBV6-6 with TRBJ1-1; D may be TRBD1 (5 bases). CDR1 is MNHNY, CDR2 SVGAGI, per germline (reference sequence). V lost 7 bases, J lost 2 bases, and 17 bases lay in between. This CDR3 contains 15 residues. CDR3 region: CASNPDAGINTEAFF. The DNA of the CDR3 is TGTGCCAGCAACCCTGACGCAGGGATTAACACTGAAGCTTTCTTT.

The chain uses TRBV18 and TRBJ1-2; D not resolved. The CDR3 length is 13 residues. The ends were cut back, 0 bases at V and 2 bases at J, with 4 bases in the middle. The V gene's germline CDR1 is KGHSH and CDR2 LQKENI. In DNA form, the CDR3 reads TGTGCCAGCTCACCACCCGGGAACTATGGCTACACCTTC. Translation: CASSPPGNYGYTF. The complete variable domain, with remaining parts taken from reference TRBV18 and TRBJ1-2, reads NAGVMQNPRHLVRRRGQEARLRCSPMKGHSHVYWYRQLPEEGLKFMVYLQKENIIDESGMPKERFSAEFPKEGPSILRIQQVVRGDSAAYFCASSPPGNYGYTFGSGTRLTVV.

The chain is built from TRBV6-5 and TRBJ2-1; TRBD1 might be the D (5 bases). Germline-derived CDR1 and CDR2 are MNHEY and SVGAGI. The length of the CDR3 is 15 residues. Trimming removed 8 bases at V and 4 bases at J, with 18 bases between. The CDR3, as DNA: TGTGCCAGCTGCCTCCGTGGGGCGTTTTACAATGAGCAGTTCTTC. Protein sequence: CASCLRGAFYNEQFF.

CDR3 nucleotide sequence: TGTGCCAGCAGTCCTACTCCGACTTTGGGTCCGGGTACTGAAGCTTTCTTT. As protein: CASSPTPTLGPGTEAFF. The rearrangement links TRBV25-1 to TRBJ1-1; no definite D call. Germline-derived CDR1 and CDR2 are MGHDK and SYGVNS. The CDR3 is made up of 17 amino acids. V lost 5 bases and J 5 bases, leaving 24 bases between the germline ends.

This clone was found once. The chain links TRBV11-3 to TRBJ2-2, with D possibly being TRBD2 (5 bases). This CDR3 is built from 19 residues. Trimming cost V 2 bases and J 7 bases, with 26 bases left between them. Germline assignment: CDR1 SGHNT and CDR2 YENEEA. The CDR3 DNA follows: TGTGCCAGCAGCTTAACTTATGAGGGTCCCCAGGTACCAGGCGGGGAGCTGTTTTTT. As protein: CASSLTYEGPQVPGGELFF.